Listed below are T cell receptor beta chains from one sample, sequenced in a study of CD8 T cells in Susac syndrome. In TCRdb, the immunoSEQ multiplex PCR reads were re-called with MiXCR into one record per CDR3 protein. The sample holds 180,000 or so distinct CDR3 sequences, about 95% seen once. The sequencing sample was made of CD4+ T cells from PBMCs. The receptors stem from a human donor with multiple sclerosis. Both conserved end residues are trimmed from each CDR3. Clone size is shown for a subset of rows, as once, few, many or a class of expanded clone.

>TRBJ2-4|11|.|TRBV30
AWSTGTGNIQY
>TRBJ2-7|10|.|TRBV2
ACTGHTYVQY
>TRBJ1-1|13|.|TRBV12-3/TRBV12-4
ASRTKDRRNTEAF
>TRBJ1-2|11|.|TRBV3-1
ASSQRPGTSRT
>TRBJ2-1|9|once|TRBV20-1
SARELDEQF
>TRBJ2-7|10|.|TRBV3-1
ASSHTYYEQY
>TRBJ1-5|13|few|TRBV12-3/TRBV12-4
ASSSTGNGNQPQH
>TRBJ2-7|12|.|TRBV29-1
SVSSGIWTYEQY
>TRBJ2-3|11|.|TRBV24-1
ATSATNEDTQY
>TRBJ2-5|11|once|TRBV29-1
SVDPGIQETQY
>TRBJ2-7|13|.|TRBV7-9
ASSLAGLAMNEQY
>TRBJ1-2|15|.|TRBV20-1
SARKSGTTEANYGYT
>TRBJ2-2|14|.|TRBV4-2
ASSQPSASSTGELF
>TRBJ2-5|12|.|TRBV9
ASSLGLALVTQY
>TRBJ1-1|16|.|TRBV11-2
ASSPRVVLGPTNTEAF
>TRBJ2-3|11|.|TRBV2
AASGTRTDTQY
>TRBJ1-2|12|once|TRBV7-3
ASSQGGTGYGYT
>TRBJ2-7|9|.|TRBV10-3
AISVSSEQY
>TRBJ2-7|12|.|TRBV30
AWSVQPSSYEQY
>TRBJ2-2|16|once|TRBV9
ASSVAVVNLANTGELF
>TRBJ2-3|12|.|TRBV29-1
SVTTGQSTDTQY
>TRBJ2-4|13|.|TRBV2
ASSEGQDTKNIQY
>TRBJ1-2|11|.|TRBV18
ASSPREGNGYT
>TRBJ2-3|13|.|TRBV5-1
ASSLGQGDADTQY
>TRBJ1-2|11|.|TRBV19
ASSIRGNYGYT
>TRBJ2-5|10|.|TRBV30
AWNGGLATQY
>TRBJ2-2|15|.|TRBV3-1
ASSQNPPTSNTGELF
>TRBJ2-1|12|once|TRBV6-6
ASSYVRASSEQF
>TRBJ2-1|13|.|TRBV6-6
ASSTGLADYNEQF
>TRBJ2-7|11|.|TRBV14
ASSQETGWEQY
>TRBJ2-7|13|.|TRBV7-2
ASSLVAGNRVEQY
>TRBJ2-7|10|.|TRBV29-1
SVGQTSPEQY
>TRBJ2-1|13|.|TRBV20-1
SARERISAHNEQF
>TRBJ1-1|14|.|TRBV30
AWRRKGEFPRTEAF
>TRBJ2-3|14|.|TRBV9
ASSLGVGEGTDTQY
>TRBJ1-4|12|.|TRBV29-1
SVFGDATNEKLF
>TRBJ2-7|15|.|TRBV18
ASSPAGTGVSSYEQY
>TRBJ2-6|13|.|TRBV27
ASRSLQSGANVLT
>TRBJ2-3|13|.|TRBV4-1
ASSRPSGRTDTQY
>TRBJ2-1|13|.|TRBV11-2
ASSSQAGGNNEQF
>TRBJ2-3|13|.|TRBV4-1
ASSPAPKGTDTQY
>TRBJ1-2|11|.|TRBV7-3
ASSPQEVYGYT
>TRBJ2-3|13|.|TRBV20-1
SARDLAGGAHTQY
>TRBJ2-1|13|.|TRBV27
ASSPRTGSPNEQF